This T cell receptor beta chain was sequenced during a study of technical replicates of blood from a handful of donors. The assay was immunoSEQ multiplex PCR, and TCRdb's table has in-frame clones only and misses some. The data hold approximately 69,000 clones, with approximately 96% observed a single time. Germline V gives CDR1 SGHDT, CDR2 YYEEEE. The V end lost 2 bases, the J end lost 3 bases, and 10 bases lay between the germline ends. The CDR3 totals 14 residues. What was sequenced was T cells isolated from PBMCs. The TCR sequence derives from a human donor in good health. V is TRBV5-6 and J is TRBJ2-3; perhaps TRBD1 as D (5 bases). The CDR3 loop is CASSLGDQTDTQYF. The CDR3 DNA is TGTGCCAGCAGCTTAGGGGATCAGACAGATACGCAGTATTTT.